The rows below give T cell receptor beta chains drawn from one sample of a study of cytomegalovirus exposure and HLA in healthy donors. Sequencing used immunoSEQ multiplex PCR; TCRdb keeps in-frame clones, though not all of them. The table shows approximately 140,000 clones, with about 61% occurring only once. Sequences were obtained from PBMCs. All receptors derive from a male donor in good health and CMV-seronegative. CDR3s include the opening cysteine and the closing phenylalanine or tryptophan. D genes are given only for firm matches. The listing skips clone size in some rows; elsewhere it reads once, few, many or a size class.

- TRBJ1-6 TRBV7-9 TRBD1 CASSSAMGQGNSPLHF TGTGCCAGCAGCTCTGCGATGGGACAGGGAAATTCACCCCTCCACTTT
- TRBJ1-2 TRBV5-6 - CASSLGDRPRSF TGTGCCAGCAGCTTGGGTGACAGGCCCCGATCCTTC
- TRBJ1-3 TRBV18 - CASSPRTDSGNTIYF TGTGCCAGCTCACCTAGGACAGATTCTGGAAACACCATATATTTT
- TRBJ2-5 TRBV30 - CAWSDGVAYEQYF TGTGCCTGGAGTGATGGAGTAGCCTACGAGCAATACTTC
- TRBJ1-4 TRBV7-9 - CASSLELFEKLFF TGTGCCAGCAGCTTAGAACTGTTCGAAAAACTGTTTTTT
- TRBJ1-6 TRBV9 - CASSVDQGLGSPLHF TGTGCCAGCAGCGTAGATCAGGGATTGGGTTCACCCCTCCACTTT
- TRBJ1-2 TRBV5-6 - CASSLVRAEPNYGYTF TGTGCCAGCAGCTTGGTGCGGGCAGAACCTAACTATGGCTACACCTTC
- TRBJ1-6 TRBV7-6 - CASSKDRPDNSPLHF TGTGCCAGCAGCAAGGACAGACCGGACAATTCACCCCTCCACTTT
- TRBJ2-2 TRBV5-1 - CASSLVGGLQNTGELFF TGCGCCAGCAGCTTGGTCGGAGGTCTCCAGAACACCGGGGAGCTGTTTTTT
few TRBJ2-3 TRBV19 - CAVGGDTQYF TGTGCCGTGGGGGGTGATACGCAGTATTTT
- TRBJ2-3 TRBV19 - CASSTDSQSTDTQYF TGTGCCAGTAGTACGGACAGCCAGAGCACAGATACGCAGTATTTT
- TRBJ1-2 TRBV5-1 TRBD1 CASSPTGGDYGYTF TGCGCCAGCAGCCCGACAGGGGGCGACTATGGCTACACCTTC
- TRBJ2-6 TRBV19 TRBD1 CASSGGTGKLSSGANVLTF TGTGCCAGTAGTGGTGGGACAGGGAAACTAAGCTCTGGGGCCAACGTCCTGACTTTC
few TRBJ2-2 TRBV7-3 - CASSSRLTGELFF TGTGCCAGCAGCTCCCGCCTAACCGGGGAGCTGTTTTTT
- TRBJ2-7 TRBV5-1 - CASSLWYGTNSYEQYF TGCGCCAGCAGTTTATGGTACGGGACAAACTCCTACGAGCAGTACTTC
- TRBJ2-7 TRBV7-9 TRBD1 CASSPSDRGNYEQYF TGTGCCAGCAGCCCCTCGGACAGGGGAAACTACGAGCAGTACTTC
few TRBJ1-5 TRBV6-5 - CASSEPGSEPQHF TGTGCCAGCAGTGAGCCGGGGAGTGAGCCCCAGCATTTT
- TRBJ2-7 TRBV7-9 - CASSYPGVEQYF TGTGCCAGCAGCTACCCAGGGGTCGAGCAGTACTTC
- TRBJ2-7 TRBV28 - CASSLSRGEQYF TGTGCCAGCAGTTTATCCAGGGGCGAGCAGTACTTC
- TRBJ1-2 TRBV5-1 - CASSLVDFSRNYGYTF TGCGCCAGCAGCTTGGTGGACTTCTCTCGTAACTATGGCTACACCTTC
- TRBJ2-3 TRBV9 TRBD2 CASSLLGGRTDTQYF TGTGCCAGCTCGCTTCTCGGCGGGAGAACAGATACGCAGTATTTT
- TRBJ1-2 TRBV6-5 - CASSYVPGCGYTF TGTGCCAGCAGTTACGTCCCCGGGTGTGGCTACACCTTC
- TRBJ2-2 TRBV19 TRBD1 CASSKRQGVAGELFF TGTGCCAGTAGTAAACGACAGGGGGTGGCCGGGGAGCTGTTTTTT
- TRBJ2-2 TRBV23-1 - CASSQYEENTGELFF TGCGCCAGCAGTCAATATGAGGAAAACACCGGGGAGCTGTTTTTT
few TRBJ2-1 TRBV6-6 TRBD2 CASSYGTSGGGEQFF TGTGCCAGCAGTTACGGGACTAGCGGGGGGGGTGAGCAGTTCTTC
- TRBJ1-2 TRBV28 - CASREQQAYGYTF TGTGCCAGCAGGGAACAACAGGCCTATGGCTACACCTTC
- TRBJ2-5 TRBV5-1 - CASSLETGLEETQYF TGCGCCAGCAGCTTGGAAACAGGGTTGGAAGAGACCCAGTACTTC
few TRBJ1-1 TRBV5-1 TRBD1 CASSLAEQGWITEAFF TGCGCCAGCAGCTTGGCGGAACAGGGGTGGATCACTGAAGCTTTCTTT
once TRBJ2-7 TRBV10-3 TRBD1 CAISRIQGHSDEQYF TGTGCCATCAGTAGGATACAGGGGCACAGCGACGAGCAGTACTTC
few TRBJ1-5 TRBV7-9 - CASSSGIGNQPQHF TGTGCCAGCAGCTCGGGGATTGGCAATCAGCCCCAGCATTTT
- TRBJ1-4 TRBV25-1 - CASSVHGATNEKLFF TGTGCCAGCAGTGTACACGGAGCAACTAATGAAAAACTGTTTTTT
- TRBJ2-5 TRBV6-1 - CASTPVAEYQETQYF TGTGCCAGCACCCCGGTAGCGGAGTACCAAGAGACCCAGTACTTC
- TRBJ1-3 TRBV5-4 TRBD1 CASSSGQAHSGNTIYF TGTGCCAGCAGCTCAGGACAGGCCCACTCTGGAAACACCATATATTTT
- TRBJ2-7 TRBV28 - CASHRSGYEQYF TGTGCCAGCCATCGCTCCGGGTACGAGCAGTACTTC
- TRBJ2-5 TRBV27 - CASSLRGQGARLAGAPPARETQYF TGTGCCAGCAGTTTAAGGGGACAGGGGGCCAGACTAGCGGGGGCCCCGCCAGCTAGAGAGACCCAGTACTTC
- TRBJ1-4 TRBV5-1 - CASSLGDRPGDEKLFF TGCGCCAGCAGCTTGGGTGACAGGCCTGGTGATGAAAAACTGTTTTTT